The 15 T cell receptor beta chains below all came from one sample that was sequenced in a study of blood T cells in healthy people across ages. Through a sample-barcoded 5' primer and a J-beta primer mix, a second PCR was run for about 6 to 11 cycles. TCRdb re-called the 5' RACE reads with MiXCR, one entry per CDR3 protein. The table records some 930,000 distinct CDR3 sequences, 25% to 30% of them present only once. These records were also assigned to another study, of T cells of mothers and their children.

The sample consisted of blood. Every receptor here comes from a woman between 40 and 55 years old in good health.

This clonotype was counted only a few times. The chain links TRBV27 to TRBJ1-2; D uncertain. From germline, CDR1 is MNHEY and CDR2 SMNVEV (reference sequence). The CDR3 has 14 residues. V gave up 2 bases and J gave up 4 bases, with 11 bases separating them. The CDR3 here is CASSLSGRIYGYTF. The CDR3 DNA is TGTGCCAGCAGTTTAAGTGGACGCATCTATGGCTACACCTTC.

As to this clonotype: A much more abundant neighbour one base away suggests this may be a read error. The chain is built from TRBV15 and TRBJ2-7; TRBD2 is a possible D gene (6 bases). Germline values: CDR1 LNHNV, CDR2 YYDKDF (reference sequence). The CDR3 runs to 15 residues. Trimming left V 1 base short and J 12 bases short, with 22 bases between. CDR3 nucleotide sequence: TGTGCCACCAGCAGAGGGGCTAGCGTTAGGGAGACCCGGTACTTC. Translation gives CATSRGASVRETRYF.

V usage is TRBV28 and J usage is TRBJ1-5, with 7 bases aligning to TRBD1. The junction had 6 bases not matched to a gene; V was cut back by 4 bases and J by 0 bases. CDR3 size: 16 residues. CDR1 is MDHEN, CDR2 SYDVKM, per germline. In DNA form, the CDR3 reads TGTGCCAGCAGTTACGGGACAGTTAATAGCAATCAGCCCCAGCATTTT. Protein sequence: CASSYGTVNSNQPQHF.

As to this clonotype: Mismatch with germline at one junction end may stem from a read error. The chain uses TRBV5-1 and TRBJ2-2; 7 bases align to TRBD2. Germline V CDR1 and CDR2: SGHRS, YFSETQ. The CDR3 has 15 amino acids. The CDR3 nucleotides read TGCGCCAGCAGTCTAGCGGCCAGGAACATCGGGGAGCTGTTTTTT. Encoded protein: CASSLAARNIGELFF.

This clonotype showed up just a few times. The chain couples TRBV27 to TRBJ2-7; TRBD1 matches 10 bases. CDR3 length: 17 residues. Germline CDR1 reads MNHEY; CDR2 reads SMNVEV (reference sequence). Trimming removed 6 bases from V and 1 base from J; junction bases left unmatched: 12. CDR3 bases: TGTGCCAGCAGCCCCCAGACAGGGGGCCCTCAGTCCTACGAGCAGTACTTC. It specifies CASSPQTGGPQSYEQYF.

This clonotype was counted only a few times. J is TRBJ1-1 and V is TRBV15; no clear D gene. The CDR3 has 13 residues. CDR1 is LNHNV and CDR2 is YYDKDF in the germline V gene (reference sequence). The ends were cut back, 5 bases at V and 1 base at J, with 8 bases in the middle. CDR3: CATSVVRNTEAFF. In DNA form, the CDR3 reads TGTGCCACCAGCGTTGTGAGGAACACTGAAGCTTTCTTT. Based on the CDR3 plus reference TRBV15 and TRBJ1-1, the full variable domain is DAMVIQNPRYQVTQFGKPVTLSCSQTLNHNVMYWYQQKSSQAPKLLFHYYDKDFNNEADTPDNFQSRRPNTSFCFLDIRSPGLGDTAMYLCATSVVRNTEAFFGQGTRLTVV.

This clonotype was picked up a small number of times. The V gene is TRBV29-1, the J gene TRBJ1-5, with TRBD1 identical over 10 bases. The germline gives CDR1 SQVTM, CDR2 ANQGSEA. J was trimmed by 5 bases and V by 4 bases; bases with no gene match: 5. The CDR3 is 14 amino acids. The CDR3 coding sequence is TGCAGCGTTGCTTCCGGGACAGGGGATCAGCCCCAGCATTTT. Protein sequence: CSVASGTGDQPQHF.

Worth noting for this clonotype: The junction and the germline gene differ at one end; a read error may be behind it. The chain uses TRBV6-2 or TRBV6-3 and TRBJ2-1, with 7 positions matching TRBD2. The CDR3 runs 13 residues. Germline V gene lookup returns CDR1 MNHEY and CDR2 SVGEGT. The CDR3 is CATQRGSCNEQFF. In DNA, the CDR3 is TGTGCCACCCAGCGGGGCTCCTGCAATGAGCAGTTCTTC.

This clonotype occurred many times. The chain combines TRBV6-5 with TRBJ1-2; D is perhaps TRBD1 (6 bases). The length of the CDR3 is 15 residues. Germline loops: CDR1 MNHEY, CDR2 SVGAGI. Trimming removed 6 bases from V and 4 bases from J, with 18 bases in between. The CDR3 DNA follows: TGTGCCAGCAGGCCCAATGGGGGGCGTACCTATGGCTACACCTTC. It is translated as CASRPNGGRTYGYTF.

This clonotype was counted only a few times. This clone may be a read error of a much larger clone one base away. This chain joins TRBV7-2 and TRBJ2-1; TRBD2 matches at 9 bases. CDR1 and CDR2 from the germline V gene are SGHTA and FQGNSA. The CDR3 covers 19 residues. The ends lost 0 bases at V and 2 bases at J; junction bases unmatched: 11. The CDR3 here is CASSLAGTSRTGTYNEQFF. The CDR3 DNA follows: TGTGCCAGCAGCTTAGCAGGGACTAGCCGTACGGGCACCTACAATGAGCAGTTCTTC.

The V call is TRBV7-9, the J call TRBJ2-2; D is ambiguous. Per germline, CDR1 SEHNR and CDR2 FQNEAQ (reference sequence). The germline V and J ends were trimmed by 5 bases and 1 base, with 11 bases remaining between them. CDR3 length: 15 amino acids. The CDR3 bases are TGTGCCAGCAGCACCACGGAAGAGAACACCGGGGAGCTGTTTTTT. Translated, it gives CASSTTEENTGELFF.

This clonotype has only one observation. The V and J genes are TRBV29-1 and TRBJ2-5, with a weak D call TRBD2 (6 bases). The CDR3 loop spans 14 amino acids. Germline CDR1 and CDR2: SQVTM and ANQGSEA. The ends were cut back, 6 bases at V and 2 bases at J, with 16 bases in the middle. Here the CDR3 DNA reads TGCAGCGTGGTGGGATGGGAGGAACAAGAGACCCAGTACTTC. Its translation is CSVVGWEEQETQYF.

The chain has TRBV28 and TRBJ2-7; 12 positions agree with TRBD1. CDR3 length: 15 amino acids. From germline, CDR1 is MDHEN and CDR2 SYDVKM. V lost 3 bases to trimming and J lost 7 bases; unmatched junction nucleotides: 7. In DNA, the CDR3 is TGTGCCAGCAGTTTCCGAGGGACAGGGGGCGATGAGCAGTACTTC. It is translated as CASSFRGTGGDEQYF.

The chain is built from TRBV6-6 and TRBJ1-5, with 9 bases matching TRBD1. The V gene end was trimmed by 5 bases and the J gene end by 4 bases; junction bases not matched to a gene: 3. CDR1 MNHNY and CDR2 SVGAGI come from the germline V gene (reference sequence). The CDR3 spans 14 residues. The CDR3 DNA is TGTGCCAGCAGTACACAGGGGGCGAATCAGCCCCAGCATTTT. It translates to CASSTQGANQPQHF.

The chain has TRBV20-1 and TRBJ2-5; D might be TRBD1 or TRBD2, each matching 5 bases. Trimming cost V 0 bases and J 11 bases, with 13 bases left between them. From germline, CDR1 is DFQATT and CDR2 SNEGSKA (reference sequence). This CDR3 region has 12 residues. In DNA form, the CDR3 reads TGCAGTGCTAGAGATCGAGGGACCCAGCAGTACTTC. Translation gives CSARDRGTQQYF.